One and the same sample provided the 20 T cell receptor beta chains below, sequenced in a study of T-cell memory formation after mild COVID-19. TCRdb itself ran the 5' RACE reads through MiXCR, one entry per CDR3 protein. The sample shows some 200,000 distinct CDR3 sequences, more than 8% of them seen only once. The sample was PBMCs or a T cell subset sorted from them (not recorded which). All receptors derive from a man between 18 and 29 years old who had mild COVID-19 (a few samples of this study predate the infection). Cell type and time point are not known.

The CDR3 reads CSVPLGADTQYF. The CDR3, as DNA: TGCAGCGTTCCTTTGGGTGCAGATACGCAGTATTTT. The chain combines TRBV29-1 with TRBJ2-3; no clear D. Per germline, CDR1 SQVTM and CDR2 ANQGSEA. The V end was cut by 5 bases, the J end by 4 bases, with 10 bases between. The CDR3 length is 12 residues.

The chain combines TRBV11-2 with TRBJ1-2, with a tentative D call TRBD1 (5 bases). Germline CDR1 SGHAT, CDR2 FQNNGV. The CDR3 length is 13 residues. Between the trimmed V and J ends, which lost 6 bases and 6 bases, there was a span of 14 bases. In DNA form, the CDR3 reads TGTGCCAGCAGGGAGTGGGTAGGGGATGGCTACACCTTC. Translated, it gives CASREWVGDGYTF.

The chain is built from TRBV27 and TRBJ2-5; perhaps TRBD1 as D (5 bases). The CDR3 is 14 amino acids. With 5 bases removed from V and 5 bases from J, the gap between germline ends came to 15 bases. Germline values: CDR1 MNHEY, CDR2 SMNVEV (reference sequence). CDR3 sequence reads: CASSLQGTVETQYF. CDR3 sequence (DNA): TGTGCCAGCAGTCTCCAGGGTACGGTCGAGACCCAGTACTTC.

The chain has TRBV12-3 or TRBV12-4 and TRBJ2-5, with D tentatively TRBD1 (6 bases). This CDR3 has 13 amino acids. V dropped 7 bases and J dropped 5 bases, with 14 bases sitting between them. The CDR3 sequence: CASTSWGRETQYF. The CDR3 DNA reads TGTGCCAGCACAAGTTGGGGGCGTGAGACCCAGTACTTC.

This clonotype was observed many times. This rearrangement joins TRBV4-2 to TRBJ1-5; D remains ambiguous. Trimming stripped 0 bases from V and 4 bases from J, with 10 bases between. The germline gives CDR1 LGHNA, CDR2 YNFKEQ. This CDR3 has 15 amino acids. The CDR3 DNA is TGTGCCAGCAGCCAAGATCTTGTGGGGAATCAGCCCCAGCATTTT. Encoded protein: CASSQDLVGNQPQHF.

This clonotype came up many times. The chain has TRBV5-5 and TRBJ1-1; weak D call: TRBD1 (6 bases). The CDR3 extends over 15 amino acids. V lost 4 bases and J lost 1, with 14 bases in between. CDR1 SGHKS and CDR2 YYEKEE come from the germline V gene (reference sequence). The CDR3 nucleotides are TGTGCCAGCAGCGCCTCAGGGGACGCGAACACTGAAGCTTTCTTT. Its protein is CASSASGDANTEAFF. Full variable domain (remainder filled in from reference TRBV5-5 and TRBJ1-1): DAGVTQSPTHLIKTRGQQVTLRCSPISGHKSVSWYQQVLGQGPQFIFQYYEKEERGRGNFPDRFSARQFPNYSSELNVNALLLGDSALYLCASSASGDANTEAFFGQGTRLTVV.

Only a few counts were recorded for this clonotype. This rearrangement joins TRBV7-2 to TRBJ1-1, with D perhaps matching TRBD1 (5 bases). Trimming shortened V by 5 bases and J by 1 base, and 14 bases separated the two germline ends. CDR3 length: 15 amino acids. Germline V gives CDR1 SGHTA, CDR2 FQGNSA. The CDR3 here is CASSPGRVKNTEAFF. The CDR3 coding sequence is TGTGCCAGCAGCCCAGGGAGGGTTAAGAACACTGAAGCTTTCTTT.

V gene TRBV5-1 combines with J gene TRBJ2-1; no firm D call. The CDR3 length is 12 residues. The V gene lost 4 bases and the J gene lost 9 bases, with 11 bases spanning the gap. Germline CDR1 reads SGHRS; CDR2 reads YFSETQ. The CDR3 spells CASSHPLGEQFF. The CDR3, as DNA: TGCGCCAGCAGCCACCCTCTAGGTGAGCAGTTCTTC.

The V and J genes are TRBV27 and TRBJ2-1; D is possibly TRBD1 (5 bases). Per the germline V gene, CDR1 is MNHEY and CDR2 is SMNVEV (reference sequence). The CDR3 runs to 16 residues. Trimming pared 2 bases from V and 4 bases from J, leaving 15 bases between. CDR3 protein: CASSLLRRGAYNEQFF. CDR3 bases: TGTGCCAGCAGTTTACTTCGAAGGGGCGCTTACAATGAGCAGTTCTTC.

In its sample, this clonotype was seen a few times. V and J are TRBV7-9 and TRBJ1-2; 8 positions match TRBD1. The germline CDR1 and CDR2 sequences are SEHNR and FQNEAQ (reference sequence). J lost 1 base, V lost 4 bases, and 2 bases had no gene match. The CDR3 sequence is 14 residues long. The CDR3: CASSWGQDNYGYTF. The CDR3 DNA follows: TGTGCCAGCAGCTGGGGACAGGATAACTATGGCTACACCTTC.

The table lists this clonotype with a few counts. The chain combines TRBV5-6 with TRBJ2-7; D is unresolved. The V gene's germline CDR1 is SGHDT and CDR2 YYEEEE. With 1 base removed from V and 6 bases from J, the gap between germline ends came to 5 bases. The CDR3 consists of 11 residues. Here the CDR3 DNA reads TGTGCCAGCAGCTTGAGAGCCGAGCAGTACTTC. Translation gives CASSLRAEQYF. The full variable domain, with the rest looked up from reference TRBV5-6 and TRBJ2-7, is DAGVTQSPTHLIKTRGQQVTLRCSPKSGHDTVSWYQQALGQGPQFIFQYYEEEERQRGNFPDRFSGHQFPNYSSELNVNALLLGDSALYLCASSLRAEQYFGPGTRLTVT.

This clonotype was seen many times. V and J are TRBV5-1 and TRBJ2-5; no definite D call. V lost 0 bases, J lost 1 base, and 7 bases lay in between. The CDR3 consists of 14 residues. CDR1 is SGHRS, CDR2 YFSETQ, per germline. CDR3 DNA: TGCGCCAGCAGCTTGGCATGGGGCCAAGAGACCCAGTACTTC. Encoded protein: CASSLAWGQETQYF.

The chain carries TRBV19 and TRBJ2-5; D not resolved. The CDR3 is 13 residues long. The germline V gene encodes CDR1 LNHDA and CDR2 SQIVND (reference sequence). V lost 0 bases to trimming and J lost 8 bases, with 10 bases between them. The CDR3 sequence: CASSIEGMDTQYF. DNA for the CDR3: TGTGCCAGTAGTATAGAAGGGATGGACACCCAGTACTTC.

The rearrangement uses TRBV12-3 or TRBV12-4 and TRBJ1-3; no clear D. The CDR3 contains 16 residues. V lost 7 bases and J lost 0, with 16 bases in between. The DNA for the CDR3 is TGTGCCAGCACCCTCCCTCGGGCCTACTCTGGAAACACCATATATTTT. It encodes CASTLPRAYSGNTIYF.

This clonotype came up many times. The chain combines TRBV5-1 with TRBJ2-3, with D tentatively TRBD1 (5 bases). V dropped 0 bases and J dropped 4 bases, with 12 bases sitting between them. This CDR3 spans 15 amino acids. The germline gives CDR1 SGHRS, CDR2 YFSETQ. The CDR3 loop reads CASSLEAGWSDTQYF. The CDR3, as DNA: TGCGCCAGCAGCTTGGAGGCAGGGTGGTCAGATACGCAGTATTTT.

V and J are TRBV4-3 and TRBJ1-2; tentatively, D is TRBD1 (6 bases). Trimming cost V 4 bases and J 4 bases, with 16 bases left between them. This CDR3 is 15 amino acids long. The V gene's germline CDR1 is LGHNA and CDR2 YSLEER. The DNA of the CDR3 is TGCGCCAGCAGCCCTGGAGAAGGGGGAGGCTATGGCTACACCTTC. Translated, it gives CASSPGEGGGYGYTF.

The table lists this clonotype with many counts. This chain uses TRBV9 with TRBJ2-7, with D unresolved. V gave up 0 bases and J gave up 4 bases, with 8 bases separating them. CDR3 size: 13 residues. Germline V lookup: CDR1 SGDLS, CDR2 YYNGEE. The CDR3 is CASSVGQSYEQYF. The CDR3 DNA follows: TGTGCCAGCAGCGTAGGTCAGTCATACGAGCAGTACTTC.

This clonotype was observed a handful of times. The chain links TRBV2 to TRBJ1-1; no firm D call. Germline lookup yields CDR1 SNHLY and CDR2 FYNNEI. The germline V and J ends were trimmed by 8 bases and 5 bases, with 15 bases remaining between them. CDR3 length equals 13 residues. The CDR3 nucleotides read TGTGCCAGCGTTCGACTGGGTAAGACTGAAGCTTTCTTT. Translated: CASVRLGKTEAFF.

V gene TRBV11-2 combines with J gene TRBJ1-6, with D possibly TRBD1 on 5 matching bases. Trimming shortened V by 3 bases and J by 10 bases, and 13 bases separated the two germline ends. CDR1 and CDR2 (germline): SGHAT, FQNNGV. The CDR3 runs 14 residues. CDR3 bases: TGTGCCAGCAGCTTTTCGGGGGGAGTATCACCCCTCCACTTT. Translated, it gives CASSFSGGVSPLHF.

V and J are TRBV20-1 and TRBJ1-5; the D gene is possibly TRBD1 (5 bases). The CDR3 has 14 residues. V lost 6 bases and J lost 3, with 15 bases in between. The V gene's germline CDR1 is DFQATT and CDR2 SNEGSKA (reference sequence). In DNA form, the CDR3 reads TGCAGTGCCCGAAGGGACGGAGACAATCAGCCCCAGCATTTT. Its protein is CSARRDGDNQPQHF.